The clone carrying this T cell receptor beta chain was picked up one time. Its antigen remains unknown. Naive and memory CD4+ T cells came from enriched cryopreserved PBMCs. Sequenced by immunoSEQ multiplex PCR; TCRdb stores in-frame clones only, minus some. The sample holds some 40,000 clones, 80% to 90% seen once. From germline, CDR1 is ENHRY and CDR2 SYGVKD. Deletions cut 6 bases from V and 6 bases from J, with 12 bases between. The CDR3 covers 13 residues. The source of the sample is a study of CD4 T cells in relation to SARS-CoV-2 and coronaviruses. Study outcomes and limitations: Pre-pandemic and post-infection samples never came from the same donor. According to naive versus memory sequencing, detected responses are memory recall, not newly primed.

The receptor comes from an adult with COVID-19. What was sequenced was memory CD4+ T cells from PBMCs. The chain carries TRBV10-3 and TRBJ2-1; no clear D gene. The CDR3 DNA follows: TGTGCCATCAGGGTAACTCCGTCCAATGAGCAGTTCTTC. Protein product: CAIRVTPSNEQFF.